This T cell receptor (beta chain) was found in a study of OX40 agonist ivuxolimab in advanced cancers. The overall study: Patients were dosed with the agonistic anti-OX40 (CD134) antibody ivuxolimab.

Assay used: immunoSEQ multiplex PCR; TCRdb lists only in-frame clones, some missing. This sample yields around 76,000 clones, of which around four fifths are seen a single time; almost 6% belongs to the top ten. Worth noting for this clone: The antigen remains unidentified.

Findings and caveats of the study: More expanded clones were seen, on average, in CD8+ T cells than in CD4+.

The sequenced sample was CD4+ or CD8+ T cells sorted from blood, obtained in a trial of the OX40 agonist ivuxolimab. The receptor was derived from an adult with an advanced solid tumor such as melanoma, head and neck, liver or kidney cancer.

CDR3 in amino acids: CASSQPFSGGSPLHF. The CDR3 nucleotides read TGCGCCAGCAGCCAACCCTTCTCGGGGGGCTCACCCCTCCACTTT. This chain uses TRBV4-1 with TRBJ1-6; TRBD1 might be the D (6 bases). CDR1 and CDR2 (germline): MGHRA, YSYEKL. This CDR3 contains 15 residues. Between the trimmed V and J ends, which lost 2 bases and 10 bases, there was a span of 15 bases.